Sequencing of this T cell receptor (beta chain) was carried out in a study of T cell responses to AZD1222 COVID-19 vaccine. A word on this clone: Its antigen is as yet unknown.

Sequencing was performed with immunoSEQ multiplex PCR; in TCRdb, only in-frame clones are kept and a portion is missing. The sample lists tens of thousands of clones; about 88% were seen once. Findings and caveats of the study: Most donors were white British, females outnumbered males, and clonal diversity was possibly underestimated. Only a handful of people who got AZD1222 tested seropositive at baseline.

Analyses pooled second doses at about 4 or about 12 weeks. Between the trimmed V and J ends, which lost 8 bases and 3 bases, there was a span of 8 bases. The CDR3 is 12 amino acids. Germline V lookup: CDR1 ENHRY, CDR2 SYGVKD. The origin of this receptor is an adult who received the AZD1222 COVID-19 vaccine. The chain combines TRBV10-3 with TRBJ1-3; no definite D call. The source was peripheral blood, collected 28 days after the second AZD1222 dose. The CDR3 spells CAIVSDGNTIYF. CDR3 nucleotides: TGTGCCATCGTTTCTGATGGAAACACCATATATTTT.